This T cell receptor (beta chain) was recorded in a study of breast tumors, draining lymph nodes, adjacent tissues. Whole-study results and caveats: Tumor repertoires ranked between lymph nodes and nontumor tissue in diversity, with V and J gene preferences. Tumor T cell lymph node origin was a supported hypothesis, not proven.

This clonotype came up a few times. No antigen is known for it. TCRdb fed the multiplex PCR reads into MiXCR, producing one record per CDR3 protein. The sample yields about 20,000 distinct CDR3 sequences, approximately 31% seen once. The V and J ends lost 3 bases and 4 bases, in that order; junction bases with no gene match: 0. CDR3 length: 15 residues. Germline CDR1 reads SGHNT; CDR2 reads YENEEA. The TCR originated in a female donor with breast cancer. Some clones in this sample may be carry-over from other donors' samples. J is TRBJ2-2 and V is TRBV11-3; TRBD2 aligns across 12 bases. Input material: breast tumor tissue. In DNA, the CDR3 is TGTGCCAGCAGCTTGACTAGCGGGAGCACCGGGGAGCTGTTTTTT. It encodes CASSLTSGSTGELFF.